This note documents a single T cell receptor beta chain sequence. The entry originates in a study of blood T cell repertoires in COVID-19. Assay used: immunoSEQ multiplex PCR; TCRdb lists only in-frame clones, some missing. The data show around 170,000 clones, less than 90% seen once. Germline-derived CDR1 and CDR2 are SGHTA and FQGNSA. Germline trimming cut 4 bases from V and 4 bases from J; bases unmatched to any gene: 8. The CDR3 is 15 residues long. This receptor was identified in a man between 60 and 75 years old with acute or convalescent COVID-19. The chain is built from TRBV7-2 and TRBJ1-1; 8 nucleotides agree with TRBD1. The sequencing input was peripheral blood. Written as DNA, the CDR3 is TGTGCCAGCAGCTCTGCAGGGGGCTGGGGCACTGAAGCTTTCTTT. Amino acids: CASSSAGGWGTEAFF.